This TCR beta chain was observed in a study of technical replicates of blood from a handful of donors. TCRdb's table, derived via immunoSEQ multiplex PCR, lists solely in-frame clones and lacks some. This table has about 61,000 clones, roughly 97% appearing once. From germline, CDR1 is SGHKS and CDR2 YYEKEE (reference sequence). Trimming took off 0 bases at V and 3 bases at J, with 9 bases between the two ends. CDR3 length: 14 residues. This clone was counted a few times. The gene calls are TRBV5-5 and TRBJ2-5; D might be TRBD1 (7 bases). This receptor was taken from a human donor in good health. The sample comprised T cells isolated from PBMCs. CDR3 sequence: CASSLARGEETQYF. CDR3 sequence (DNA): TGTGCCAGCAGCTTGGCCAGGGGGGAAGAGACCCAGTACTTC. Full variable domain (outside the CDR3, taken from reference TRBV5-5 and TRBJ2-5): DAGVTQSPTHLIKTRGQQVTLRCSPISGHKSVSWYQQVLGQGPQFIFQYYEKEERGRGNFPDRFSARQFPNYSSELNVNALLLGDSALYLCASSLARGEETQYFGPGTRLLVL.